This record covers a single T cell receptor (beta chain). The sample comes from a study of blood T cell repertoires in COVID-19. Study-level information: Material from acute and convalescent COVID-19 was sourced from the United States, Italy and Spain. PBMCs, B-cell-depleted T cells, or T cells provided the cDNA or gDNA that made up the material.

Per the authors' pipeline: The authors estimated nucleated cell counts from reference gene primer amplification. The assay was immunoSEQ multiplex PCR, and TCRdb's table has in-frame clones only and misses some. The V and J calls and the clone size are those of that table, but D and trimming were determined from the DNA. The table records approximately 200,000 clones, roughly 80% of them present only once. V shed 4 bases and J shed 4 bases, with 11 bases lying between them. The CDR3 runs to 13 residues. Germline V gives CDR1 SGHDT, CDR2 YYEEEE. The chain recombines TRBV5-6 with TRBJ1-2; no clear D. This TCR was recovered from a woman aged 55-75 years who had recovered from COVID-19. Sequencing used peripheral blood. CDR3 sequence reads: CASSPRLSYGYTF. As DNA, the CDR3 is TGTGCCAGCAGCCCCCGCCTTAGCTATGGCTACACCTTC.